This T cell receptor (beta chain) appears in the sequencing data of a study of cytomegalovirus exposure and HLA in healthy donors. Study-wide results and caveats: Specific recognition of CMV antigens was confirmed in vitro for a few chains (all CMV-associated).

Looked up from germline, CDR1 is MNHEY and CDR2 is SMNVEV (reference sequence). The J segment lost 3 bases and the V segment lost 5 bases, leaving 7 bases of the junction unmatched. The CDR3 length is 15 residues. This clone was seen a few times. Antigen unknown. Researchers ran the PCR with 60 Vbeta and 13 Jbeta primers. Measured with immunoSEQ multiplex PCR; TCRdb has only the in-frame clones, and not every one. This sample yields under 150,000 clones, of which roughly 9% are seen a single time; about 7.5% belongs to the top ten. This chain uses TRBV27 with TRBJ1-5, with 7 bases that match TRBD1. What was sequenced was PBMCs. The clonotype comes from a woman in her 40s in good health and CMV-seropositive. CDR3 DNA sequence: TGTGCCAGCAGTGCGGCAGGGGGGTACAATCAGCCCCAGCATTTT. Translation: CASSAAGGYNQPQHF.